This T cell receptor (beta chain) emerged from a study of T cell repertoires in cytomegalovirus infection. TCRdb used MiXCR to reprocess the reads, holding one entry per CDR3 protein. The sample gives a few hundred thousand distinct CDR3 sequences, 29% of which show up once; 20% is in the top ten. CDR3 size: 16 residues. In germline, CDR1 is MNHEY, CDR2 SMNVEV (reference sequence). V lost 5 bases and J lost 2, with 16 bases in between. In this sample, this clonotype turned up once. Its target is not known. The chain couples TRBV27 to TRBJ2-1; D possibly corresponds to TRBD2 (7 bases). The TCR originated in a human donor in good health (CMV status not recorded). Some clones in this sample may be carry-over from other donors' samples. The source material was cultured PBMCs, sampled from culture after CMV antigen stimulation. CDR3 in amino acids: CASSGTLRGPYNEQFF. Written as DNA, the CDR3 is TGTGCCAGCAGTGGGACATTGCGGGGGCCCTACAATGAGCAGTTCTTC.